Listed here are 2 T cell receptor beta chains from one sample, sequenced in a study of neoadjuvant anti-PD-1 for oral cavity cancer. The table came from immunoSEQ multiplex PCR; TCRdb's copy has only in-frame clones and leaves some out. The table lists over 7,000 clones, 76% of them singletons. Specimen: PBMCs, collected before nivolumab (anti-PD-1) treatment. These receptors were taken from a person aged 40-85 years with oral cavity squamous cell carcinoma.

CDR3 residues: CASSQERGLGGYTF. CDR3 DNA sequence: TGCGCCAGCAGCCAAGAGAGGGGGCTGGGTGGCTACACCTTC. This chain links TRBV4-3 with TRBJ1-2; 7 nucleotides agree with TRBD1. There are 14 residues in the CDR3. V lost 0 bases to trimming and J lost 7 bases; unmatched junction nucleotides: 5. Per germline, CDR1 LGHNA and CDR2 YSLEER.

The genes are TRBV28 and TRBJ2-5; 8 bases agree with TRBD2. The germline gives CDR1 MDHEN, CDR2 SYDVKM. V lost 4 bases and J lost 0; bases outside the gene matches: 16. The CDR3 is made up of 19 amino acids. CDR3 region: CASSSTGRWASGHQETQYF. In DNA form, the CDR3 reads TGTGCCAGCAGTTCTACCGGCAGGTGGGCTAGCGGGCACCAAGAGACCCAGTACTTC.